This TCR beta chain emerged from a study of T cell repertoires in ileal Crohn's disease. As for the study in general: Operated complications were stricturing disease (approximately 61%) and penetrating disease (roughly 39%).

CDR1 and CDR2 from the germline V gene are LNHDA and SQIVND (reference sequence). V was pared by 0 bases and J by 6 bases, with 6 bases between. The CDR3 loop spans 13 amino acids. The study's findings and limits: Endoscopic recurrence occurred in every patient whose clonality exceeded 26.8%.

Data came from immunoSEQ multiplex PCR; TCRdb stores just in-frame clones and leaves some out. This sample has 13,000 to 15,000 clones, with less than 80% found just once. Time point: inflamed ileum from the surgical specimen. With regard to this clone: The antigen is not known.

The sequenced sample consisted of ileal tissue. The sequence came from an adult with Crohn's disease. The chain combines TRBV19 with TRBJ1-5; D is possibly TRBD1 (6 bases). DNA of the CDR3: TGTGCCAGTAGTATAGACAGGGGTCAGCCCCAGCATTTT. Protein product: CASSIDRGQPQHF.